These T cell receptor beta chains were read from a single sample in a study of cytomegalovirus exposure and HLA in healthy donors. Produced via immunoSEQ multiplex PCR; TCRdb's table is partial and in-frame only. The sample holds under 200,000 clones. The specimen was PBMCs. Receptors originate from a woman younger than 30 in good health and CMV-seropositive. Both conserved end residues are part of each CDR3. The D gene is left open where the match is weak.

CDR3 DNA: TGTGCCAGCAGCTCAGCAGGGGGGACTGAAGCTTTCTTT
CDR3 protein: CASSSAGGTEAFF
D gene: TRBD1
V gene: TRBV6-6
CDR3 length: 13
J gene: TRBJ1-1

CDR3 DNA: TGTGCCTGGACCGGACGGGGGGGACGTTCTCAAAGGGAGCAGTACTTC
CDR3 protein: CAWTGRGGRSQREQYF
D gene: TRBD2
V gene: TRBV30
CDR3 length: 16
J gene: TRBJ2-5

CDR3 DNA: TGTGCCAGCAGTTTTGGGACAGGGGTTTACGAGCAGTACTTC
CDR3 protein: CASSFGTGVYEQYF
D gene: TRBD1
V gene: TRBV27
CDR3 length: 14
J gene: TRBJ2-7

CDR3 DNA: TGTGCCACCTACGACAGGGGATATTCGAACACCGGGGAGCTGTTTTTT
CDR3 protein: CATYDRGYSNTGELFF
D gene: TRBD1
V gene: TRBV5-4
CDR3 length: 16
J gene: TRBJ2-2

CDR3 DNA: TGTGCCAGCAGCTTAGGACTAGCGGAGCAGTTCTTC
CDR3 protein: CASSLGLAEQFF
D gene: TRBD2
V gene: TRBV7-9
CDR3 length: 12
J gene: TRBJ2-1

CDR3 DNA: TGTGCCAGCAGCAGCGGACAGGGGATAAGCTACGAGCAGTACTTC
CDR3 protein: CASSSGQGISYEQYF
D gene: TRBD1
V gene: TRBV5-4
CDR3 length: 15
J gene: TRBJ2-7

CDR3 DNA: TGCAGCGTAGACAGTTTCATGAACACTGAAGCTTTCTTT
CDR3 protein: CSVDSFMNTEAFF
D gene: .
V gene: TRBV29-1
CDR3 length: 13
J gene: TRBJ1-1

CDR3 DNA: TGTGCCAGCAGCCGGCTTGGGACAGCCTACGAGCAGTACTTC
CDR3 protein: CASSRLGTAYEQYF
D gene: TRBD1
V gene: TRBV16
CDR3 length: 14
J gene: TRBJ2-7

CDR3 DNA: TGTGCCTCGACCGGGACAGATCCTTTTGGCTACACCTTC
CDR3 protein: CASTGTDPFGYTF
D gene: TRBD1
V gene: TRBV10-3
CDR3 length: 13
J gene: TRBJ1-2

CDR3 DNA: TGTGCCAGCAGTCACGGACAGGGGAATCAGCCCCAGCATTTT
CDR3 protein: CASSHGQGNQPQHF
D gene: TRBD1
V gene: TRBV28
CDR3 length: 14
J gene: TRBJ1-5

CDR3 DNA: TGTGCCAGCAGCTTTAAGGGGACTAGCGGGGCCCAGACCCAGTACTTC
CDR3 protein: CASSFKGTSGAQTQYF
D gene: TRBD2
V gene: TRBV7-2
CDR3 length: 16
J gene: TRBJ2-5

CDR3 DNA: TGCAGCGTTGAAACGGCCGAGGGACAGCCCCAGCATTTT
CDR3 protein: CSVETAEGQPQHF
D gene: .
V gene: TRBV29-1
CDR3 length: 13
J gene: TRBJ1-5

CDR3 DNA: TGTGCCAGCACCTACGGGACCTACAATGAGCAGTTCTTC
CDR3 protein: CASTYGTYNEQFF
D gene: .
V gene: TRBV6-6
CDR3 length: 13
J gene: TRBJ2-1

CDR3 DNA: TGCGCCAGCAGCTCCTCGGACAGGGACTACAATGAGCAGTTCTTC
CDR3 protein: CASSSSDRDYNEQFF
D gene: TRBD1
V gene: TRBV5-1
CDR3 length: 15
J gene: TRBJ2-1

CDR3 DNA: TGTGCCAGCACGGAGGGGCCCAATCAGCCCCAGCATTTT
CDR3 protein: CASTEGPNQPQHF
D gene: .
V gene: TRBV6-1
CDR3 length: 13
J gene: TRBJ1-5

CDR3 DNA: TGTGCCAGCAGCTTAGAATCGTTTACCGGGGGGGGATTGTTCGAGCAGTACTTC
CDR3 protein: CASSLESFTGGGLFEQYF
D gene: TRBD2
V gene: TRBV7-6
CDR3 length: 18
J gene: TRBJ2-7

CDR3 DNA: TGTGCCAGCAGTGCAACGGGGGGATACGACACTGAAGCTTTCTTT
CDR3 protein: CASSATGGYDTEAFF
D gene: .
V gene: TRBV6-5
CDR3 length: 15
J gene: TRBJ1-1

CDR3 DNA: TGTGCCAGCAGTGAGGGCGGGAGTTACCCCTACGAGCAGTACTTC
CDR3 protein: CASSEGGSYPYEQYF
D gene: TRBD2
V gene: TRBV25-1
CDR3 length: 15
J gene: TRBJ2-7

CDR3 DNA: TGTGCTAGTGGTCAAGGGACTAGCGGGCCAACCGCCTACAATGAGCAGTTCTTC
CDR3 protein: CASGQGTSGPTAYNEQFF
D gene: TRBD2
V gene: TRBV12-5
CDR3 length: 18
J gene: TRBJ2-1

CDR3 DNA: TGTGCCAGCAGTTTCGGGCCGGACAGGGGTGGGGGCGAGCAGTACTTC
CDR3 protein: CASSFGPDRGGGEQYF
D gene: TRBD1
V gene: TRBV27
CDR3 length: 16
J gene: TRBJ2-7

CDR3 DNA: TGTGCCAGCAGCTTAAGGTCCCTAGCGGGTATCTACGAGCAGTACTTC
CDR3 protein: CASSLRSLAGIYEQYF
D gene: TRBD2
V gene: TRBV11-2
CDR3 length: 16
J gene: TRBJ2-7

CDR3 DNA: TGTGCCAGAGGCGGCTATGGCTACACCTTC
CDR3 protein: CARGGYGYTF
D gene: .
V gene: TRBV2
CDR3 length: 10
J gene: TRBJ1-2

CDR3 DNA: TGTGCCAGCAGCGTAACCAGCGGCCAATACAATGAGCAGTTCTTC
CDR3 protein: CASSVTSGQYNEQFF
D gene: .
V gene: TRBV9
CDR3 length: 15
J gene: TRBJ2-1

CDR3 DNA: TGCGCCAGCAGCCCGGGACTAGCGGGAGATTTTTACTACGAGCAGTACTTC
CDR3 protein: CASSPGLAGDFYYEQYF
D gene: TRBD2
V gene: TRBV4-1
CDR3 length: 17
J gene: TRBJ2-7

CDR3 DNA: TGTGCCAGCAAAACTCTGACAGGGGACACTGAAGCTTTCTTT
CDR3 protein: CASKTLTGDTEAFF
D gene: TRBD1
V gene: TRBV6-6
CDR3 length: 14
J gene: TRBJ1-1

CDR3 DNA: TGTGCCAGCGGACTGGGACAGGATTACGAGCAGTACTTC
CDR3 protein: CASGLGQDYEQYF
D gene: TRBD1
V gene: TRBV2
CDR3 length: 13
J gene: TRBJ2-7

CDR3 DNA: TGTGCCAGCAGCGAGGGGACAGGGTATACGCAGTATTTT
CDR3 protein: CASSEGTGYTQYF
D gene: TRBD1
V gene: TRBV9
CDR3 length: 13
J gene: TRBJ2-3